This entry lists 24 T cell receptor beta chains sequenced from one sample in a study of identifying expanded T cells in peripheral blood. Profiling relied on immunoSEQ multiplex PCR, and the TCRdb table lists in-frame clones only, not all of them. The table shows approximately 130,000 clones, with 75% to 90% occurring only once. Sequencing was done on a sample of blood. The receptors stem from a person aged 18 to 69 in good health.

The chain is built from TRBV9 and TRBJ2-7; no firm D call. V gave up 0 bases and J gave up 5 bases, with 9 bases separating them. The CDR3 has 13 residues. The germline V gene encodes CDR1 SGDLS and CDR2 YYNGEE. The CDR3 loop is CASSVGSPDEQYF. DNA of the CDR3: TGTGCCAGCAGCGTAGGTTCCCCCGACGAGCAGTACTTC. Complete variable domain (other parts from reference TRBV9 and TRBJ2-7): DSGVTQTPKHLITATGQRVTLRCSPRSGDLSVYWYQQSLDQGLQFLIQYYNGEERAKGNILERFSAQQFPDLHSELNLSSLELGDSALYFCASSVGSPDEQYFGPGTRLTVT.

The V call is TRBV5-1, the J call TRBJ2-1; D perhaps matches TRBD2 (6 bases). The length of the CDR3 is 15 residues. Germline V lookup: CDR1 SGHRS, CDR2 YFSETQ. V was shortened by 1 base and J by 0 bases, with 8 bases between the two germline ends. The CDR3: CASSLTSLSYNEQFF. In DNA form, the CDR3 reads TGCGCCAGCAGCTTGACTAGCCTCTCCTACAATGAGCAGTTCTTC. Combining the CDR3 with reference TRBV5-1 and TRBJ2-1 gives the whole variable domain KAGVTQTPRYLIKTRGQQVTLSCSPISGHRSVSWYQQTPGQGLQFLFEYFSETQRNKGNFPGRFSGRQFSNSRSEMNVSTLELGDSALYLCASSLTSLSYNEQFFGPGTRLTVL.

This clone was counted a few times. The V gene is TRBV10-2, the J gene TRBJ1-2; 8 bases map to TRBD1. In germline, CDR1 is WSHSY, CDR2 SAAADI. V trimming: 5 bases; J trimming: 2 bases; junction bases outside the gene matches: 4. CDR3 length: 14 residues. CDR3 sequence (DNA): TGCGCCAGCAGTATAGACAGGGGAAACTATGGCTACACCTTC. This sequence encodes CASSIDRGNYGYTF.

This chain joins TRBV19 and TRBJ2-7; 7 nucleotides agree with TRBD1. Per the germline V gene, CDR1 is LNHDA and CDR2 is SQIVND (reference sequence). Trimming removed 4 bases from V and 6 bases from J; junction bases left unmatched: 12. This CDR3 is built from 15 residues. CDR3: CASSKGQSSSREQYF. Here the CDR3 DNA reads TGTGCCAGTAGTAAGGGACAGTCCTCTTCCCGCGAGCAGTACTTC.

The rearrangement uses TRBV4-2 and TRBJ2-7, with 8 nucleotides matching TRBD2. Germline assignment: CDR1 LGHNA and CDR2 YNFKEQ. The V gene end was trimmed by 0 bases and the J gene end by 6 bases; junction bases not matched to a gene: 7. CDR3 size: 15 residues. The CDR3 DNA follows: TGTGCCAGCAGCCAAGATTACGGGAGGGGCCTCGAGCAGTACTTC. It translates to CASSQDYGRGLEQYF.

The chain combines TRBV19 with TRBJ1-4; tentatively, D is TRBD1 (5 bases). The V gene's germline CDR1 is LNHDA and CDR2 SQIVND (reference sequence). The CDR3 contains 16 residues. The germline V and J ends were trimmed by 7 bases and 12 bases, with 27 bases remaining between them. The CDR3 DNA reads TGTGCCAGTAACCAGTATGGGGGAGGTACGAAAAGGGAACTGTTTTTT. Translating it yields CASNQYGGGTKRELFF. Together with reference TRBV19 and TRBJ1-4, the CDR3 gives the full variable domain: DGGITQSPKYLFRKEGQNVTLSCEQNLNHDAMYWYRQDPGQGLRLIYYSQIVNDFQKGDIAEGYSVSREKKESFPLTVTSAQKNPTAFYLCASNQYGGGTKRELFFGSGTQLSVL.

The chain is built from TRBV7-7 and TRBJ2-7; 9 bases agree with TRBD1. There are 14 residues in the CDR3. Germline values: CDR1 SSHAT, CDR2 FNYEAQ (reference sequence). V lost 5 bases, J lost 5 bases, and 7 bases stayed unmatched. The CDR3 here is CASSPDRGVDEQYF. For the CDR3, the DNA is TGTGCCAGCAGCCCGGACAGGGGTGTAGACGAGCAGTACTTC.

The chain couples TRBV21-1 to TRBJ2-7; the DNA was not compared with TRBD1, the D call given in the table. TRBV21-1 is noted as a pseudogene. The CDR3 totals 12 residues. The CDR3 reads CASSKNQDKQYF. CDR3 nucleotides: TGTGCCAGCAGCAAGAATCAGGATAAGCAGTACTTC.

This clone was found once. The gene calls are TRBV6-6 and TRBJ2-7; D possibly corresponds to TRBD1 (6 bases). V lost 8 bases and J 3 bases, leaving 14 bases between the germline ends. The CDR3 is 13 amino acids. Germline CDR1 and CDR2: MNHNY and SVGAGI (reference sequence). The CDR3 DNA reads as TGTGCCAGCTGGTCCGGGACAATCTACGAGCAGTACTTC. It codes for CASWSGTIYEQYF.

The J gene is TRBJ2-4, the V gene TRBV30; tentatively, D is TRBD1 (7 bases). This CDR3 region has 15 residues. The V gene's germline CDR1 is GTSNPN and CDR2 SVGIG (reference sequence). Between the trimmed V and J ends, which lost 1 base and 5 bases, there was a span of 15 bases. This CDR3 is CAWSARAGGQNIQYF. In DNA, the CDR3 is TGTGCCTGGAGTGCGCGGGCAGGGGGGCAAAACATTCAGTACTTC.

The genes are TRBV9 and TRBJ1-5, with 8 bases identical to TRBD1. The CDR3 is made up of 13 amino acids. V lost 3 bases and J lost 6; bases outside the gene matches: 2. Germline CDR1 SGDLS, CDR2 YYNGEE. CDR3 bases: TGTGCCAGCAGCGCCACAGGGGGTCAGCCCCAGCATTTT. Residues: CASSATGGQPQHF.

The chain carries TRBV7-3 and TRBJ2-7, with unresolved D. There are 15 residues in the CDR3. With 4 bases removed from V and 3 bases from J, the gap between germline ends came to 16 bases. Germline lookup yields CDR1 SGHTA and CDR2 FQGTGA. The CDR3 is CASSSTPAGVYEQYF. The CDR3 DNA sequence: TGTGCCAGCAGCTCGACCCCCGCCGGAGTCTACGAGCAGTACTTC.

The chain links TRBV6-6 to TRBJ2-7; the D gene is possibly TRBD1 (5 bases). In germline, CDR1 is MNHNY, CDR2 SVGAGI (reference sequence). The V gene lost 6 bases and the J gene lost 0 bases, with 15 bases spanning the gap. The CDR3 loop spans 15 amino acids. The CDR3 DNA is TGTGCCAGCAGATACGCGCAGGGTAGCTCCTACGAGCAGTACTTC. Protein sequence: CASRYAQGSSYEQYF.

This clone is a singleton in its sample. The chain employs TRBV19 and TRBJ2-3; perhaps TRBD1 as D (6 bases). Germline CDR1 and CDR2: LNHDA and SQIVND (reference sequence). With 5 bases removed from V and 2 bases from J, the gap between germline ends came to 11 bases. The length of the CDR3 is 14 residues. The chain's CDR3 is CASSYGQPTDTQYF. The CDR3 nucleotides are TGTGCCAGTAGTTATGGACAGCCCACAGATACGCAGTATTTT.

This chain joins TRBV2 and TRBJ1-1; no clear D. The germline CDR1 and CDR2 sequences are SNHLY and FYNNEI. The V and J ends lost 4 bases and 1 base respectively, with 4 bases between them. This CDR3 has 12 amino acids. The CDR3 reads CASSGANTEAFF. DNA for the CDR3: TGTGCCAGCAGTGGCGCGAACACTGAAGCTTTCTTT.

The chain links TRBV4-1 to TRBJ1-4, with 7 positions matching TRBD1. The CDR3 runs to 15 residues. The V and J ends lost 2 bases and 3 bases, in that order; junction bases with no gene match: 3. Per the germline V gene, CDR1 is MGHRA and CDR2 is YSYEKL. In DNA form, the CDR3 reads TGCGCCAGCAGCCAACCCAGGGGGGCTAATGAAAAACTGTTTTTT. As protein: CASSQPRGANEKLFF.

There are many counts of this clone. The genes are TRBV27 and TRBJ1-2; D unclear. CDR3 size: 16 residues. The V gene's germline CDR1 is MNHEY and CDR2 SMNVEV (reference sequence). Trimming left V 5 bases short and J 5 bases short, with 21 bases between. The CDR3 nucleotides read TGTGCCAGCAGTCTTAGCCCTAGCCAAGGAAGGTATGGCTACACCTTC. Translating gives CASSLSPSQGRYGYTF.

J is TRBJ2-1 and V is TRBV7-6; D is perhaps TRBD2 (5 bases). The CDR3 loop spans 15 amino acids. The V gene lost 4 bases and the J gene lost 0 bases, with 10 bases spanning the gap. CDR1 and CDR2 (germline): SGHVS, FNYEAQ. The CDR3 coding sequence is TGTGCCAGCAGCTCGCCGGGAAGCTCCTACAATGAGCAGTTCTTC. Protein product: CASSSPGSSYNEQFF.

This clone was picked up one time. V is TRBV5-1 and J is TRBJ1-1; D uncertain. The CDR3 runs to 14 residues. Germline V gene lookup returns CDR1 SGHRS and CDR2 YFSETQ. V shed 0 bases and J shed 0 bases, with 6 bases lying between them. CDR3: CASSLGSVNTEAFF. The CDR3 nucleotides are TGCGCCAGCAGCTTGGGCTCGGTGAACACTGAAGCTTTCTTT.

In its sample, this clone was seen once. This chain joins TRBV5-4 and TRBJ1-3; 7 nucleotides align to TRBD1. CDR1 is SGHNT and CDR2 is YYREEE in the germline V gene (reference sequence). This CDR3 is 14 amino acids long. Losses at the gene ends were 3 bases for V and 4 bases for J; bases not matched to a gene: 4. The CDR3 region has the DNA TGTGCCAGCAGCTCGGGACAGACCGGAAACACCATATATTTT. It encodes CASSSGQTGNTIYF.

The chain employs TRBV2 and TRBJ2-2; D is unresolved. Germline CDR1 SNHLY, CDR2 FYNNEI. V gave up 7 bases and J gave up 1 base, with 13 bases separating them. The CDR3 has 15 amino acids. CDR3 protein: CASKPLGQNTGELFF. The CDR3 nucleotides read TGTGCCAGCAAGCCCCTCGGCCAGAACACCGGGGAGCTGTTTTTT.

The chain has TRBV4-1 and TRBJ2-1; 11 nucleotides agree with TRBD2. After removal of 5 bases from V and 3 bases from J, the junction contained 18 bases not matched to a gene. This CDR3 spans 20 amino acids. The germline gives CDR1 MGHRA, CDR2 YSYEKL. CDR3 sequence (DNA): TGCGCCAGCAGCGGTCAGGTCCGGGGCCCTAGCGGGAGGATCTACAATGAGCAGTTCTTC. It codes for CASSGQVRGPSGRIYNEQFF.

The rearrangement links TRBV21-1 to TRBJ1-6; the D segment call TRBD1 is taken from the table without a DNA check. TRBV21-1 is a documented pseudogene. The CDR3 extends over 16 amino acids. The CDR3 DNA is TGTGCCAGCAGCAAATCTGCGGGACAGCTTAATTCACCCCTCCACTTT. It yields the protein CASSKSAGQLNSPLHF.

The chain recombines TRBV5-4 with TRBJ2-5; no definite D call. Germline V lookup: CDR1 SGHNT, CDR2 YYREEE (reference sequence). The CDR3 is 14 residues long. Deletions cut 0 bases from V and 0 bases from J, with 6 bases between. The CDR3 loop reads CASSLAGYQETQYF. The CDR3 bases are TGTGCCAGCAGCTTGGCTGGGTACCAAGAGACCCAGTACTTC.